One and the same sample provided the 11 T cell receptor beta chains below, sequenced in a study of T cells in Graves' hyperthyroidism and ophthalmopathy. TCR beta CDR3 region amplification was performed from RNA transcripts. An initial round of RT-PCR targeting the TCR CDR3 relied on the HTBI primer set. TCRdb ran MiXCR on the multiplex PCR reads and lists one entry per CDR3 protein. The sample includes approximately 640,000 distinct CDR3 sequences, about 18% of them seen just once. Source material: blood. These receptors were collected from a man aged 45-65 years with Graves' hyperthyroidism.

This clonotype was counted at least ten times. This sequence joins TRBV2 and TRBJ1-4, with no clear D. Trimming pared 7 bases from V and 8 bases from J, leaving 11 bases between. Germline V gene data show CDR1 as SNHLY and CDR2 as FYNNEI. The CDR3 has 12 amino acids. CDR3 nucleotide sequence: TGTGCCAGCAACCGTCTGAACGAAAAACTGTTTTTT. Its translation: CASNRLNEKLFF.

This clonotype was seen a single time. At one end, the junction sequence differs from germline, possibly due to a read error. V gene TRBV20-1 combines with J gene TRBJ2-1, with TRBD2 as a possible D gene (5 bases). This CDR3 is 15 amino acids long. Germline V gene lookup returns CDR1 DFQATT and CDR2 SNEGSKA (reference sequence). The CDR3 DNA follows: TGCACCGCCTCTCGCCGGGAAAAGAGTTACAATGAGCAGGTCTTC. Translated, it gives CTASRREKSYNEQVF.

This clonotype was detected many times. The DNA for the CDR3 is TGTGCCAGCAGAACTAGCGGGAGTACCTACGAGCAGTACTTC. Residues: CASRTSGSTYEQYF. V is TRBV27 and J is TRBJ2-7, with 11 bases identical to TRBD2. Germline V gene lookup returns CDR1 MNHEY and CDR2 SMNVEV (reference sequence). The CDR3 contains 14 residues. Trimming took 6 bases from V and 2 from J; bases not matched to a gene: 3.

This clonotype was picked up many times. This chain uses TRBV2 with TRBJ2-7; tentatively, D is TRBD1 (6 bases). From germline, CDR1 is SNHLY and CDR2 FYNNEI. This CDR3 is 15 amino acids long. Trimming removed 3 bases at V and 4 bases at J, with 16 bases between. CDR3 region: CASSDWQGKIYEQYF. In DNA form, the CDR3 reads TGTGCCAGCAGTGATTGGCAGGGGAAAATATACGAGCAGTACTTC.

This clonotype was observed many times. The chain has TRBV7-3 and TRBJ2-1; D is uncertain. This CDR3 contains 16 residues. Germline CDR1 reads SGHTA; CDR2 reads FQGTGA. V lost 1 base and J lost 0, with 10 bases in between. DNA of the CDR3: TGTGCCAGCAGCTTAATAGGGCCCAGCTCCTACAATGAGCAGTTCTTC. The encoded protein is CASSLIGPSSYNEQFF.

This chain joins TRBV6-1 and TRBJ1-4, with D possibly being TRBD1 (5 bases). Trimming shortened V by 6 bases and J by 5 bases, and 16 bases separated the two germline ends. The CDR3 has 15 residues. The germline gives CDR1 MNHNS, CDR2 SASEGT. The CDR3 DNA sequence: TGTGCCAGCAGGACCGTGGGGACTACAAATGAAAAACTGTTTTTT. It yields the protein CASRTVGTTNEKLFF.

The genes are TRBV13 and TRBJ2-2, with 11 bases lining up with TRBD2. The CDR3 totals 16 residues. CDR1 and CDR2 from the germline V gene are PRHDT and FYEKMQ (reference sequence). V gave up 0 bases and J gave up 6 bases; unmatched junction bases: 3. The CDR3 sequence is CASSLGTSGAPGELFF. The CDR3 DNA reads TGTGCCAGCAGCTTAGGGACTAGCGGGGCCCCCGGGGAGCTGTTTTTT. The whole variable domain, filled in from reference TRBV13 and TRBJ2-2, reads AAGVIQSPRHLIKEKRETATLKCYPIPRHDTVYWYQQGPGQDPQFLISFYEKMQSDKGSIPDRFSAQQFSDYHSELNMSSLELGDSALYFCASSLGTSGAPGELFFGEGSRLTVL.

The V gene is TRBV5-1, the J gene TRBJ2-2, with 9 bases lining up with TRBD1. Germline V gives CDR1 SGHRS, CDR2 YFSETQ. The ends lost 2 bases at V and 7 bases at J; junction bases unmatched: 6. The CDR3 is made up of 15 amino acids. CDR3 nucleotides: TGCGCCAGCAGCTTTCGGGACAGGGTAGTCGGGGAGCTGTTTTTT. Its translation is CASSFRDRVVGELFF. Variable domain in full (rest from reference TRBV5-1 and TRBJ2-2): KAGVTQTPRYLIKTRGQQVTLSCSPISGHRSVSWYQQTPGQGLQFLFEYFSETQRNKGNFPGRFSGRQFSNSRSEMNVSTLELGDSALYLCASSFRDRVVGELFFGEGSRLTVL.

This clonotype was counted ten times or more. The V call is TRBV10-2, the J call TRBJ1-1; 7 nucleotides line up with TRBD1. This CDR3 is 14 amino acids long. The germline CDR1 and CDR2 sequences are WSHSY and SAAADI. Losses at the gene ends were 7 bases for V and 1 base for J; bases not matched to a gene: 6. CDR3 sequence: CASTVTGTNTEAFF. The DNA of the CDR3 is TGCGCCAGCACAGTGACAGGGACGAACACTGAAGCTTTCTTT.

With respect to this clonotype: At one end, the junction sequence differs from germline, possibly due to a read error. The chain employs TRBV20-1 and TRBJ1-6; D remains ambiguous. Germline CDR1 reads DFQATT; CDR2 reads SNEGSKA (reference sequence). The CDR3 runs to 11 residues. CDR3 sequence: CSARDGSFSNF. For the CDR3, the DNA is TGCAGTGCTAGAGATGGGTCGTTCAGCAACTTT.

This clonotype showed up just a few times. For the CDR3, the DNA is TGTGCCAGCACCCTAGGAGGCGAGGAGCAGTTCTTC. It codes for CASTLGGEEQFF. The chain has TRBV11-2 and TRBJ2-1, with D perhaps matching TRBD2 (5 bases). CDR3 length equals 12 residues. V was clipped by 7 bases and J by 10 bases, with 14 bases between them. CDR1 SGHAT and CDR2 FQNNGV come from the germline V gene.